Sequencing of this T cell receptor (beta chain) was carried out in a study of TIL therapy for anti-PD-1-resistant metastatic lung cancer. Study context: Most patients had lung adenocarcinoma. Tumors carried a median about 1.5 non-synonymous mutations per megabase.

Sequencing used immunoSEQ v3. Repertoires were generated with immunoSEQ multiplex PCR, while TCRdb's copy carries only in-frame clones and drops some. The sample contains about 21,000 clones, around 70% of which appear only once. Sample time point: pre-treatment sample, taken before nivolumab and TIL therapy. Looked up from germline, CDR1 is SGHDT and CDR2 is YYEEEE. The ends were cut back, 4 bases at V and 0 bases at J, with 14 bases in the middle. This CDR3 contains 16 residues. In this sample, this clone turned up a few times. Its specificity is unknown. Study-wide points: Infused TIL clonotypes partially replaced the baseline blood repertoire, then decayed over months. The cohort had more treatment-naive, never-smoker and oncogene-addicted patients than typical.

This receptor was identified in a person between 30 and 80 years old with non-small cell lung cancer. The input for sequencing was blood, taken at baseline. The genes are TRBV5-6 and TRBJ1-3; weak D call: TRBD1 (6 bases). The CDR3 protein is CASSRGGGFSGNTIYF. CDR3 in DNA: TGTGCCAGCAGCCGGGGAGGGGGTTTCTCTGGAAACACCATATATTTT.